The rows below give T cell receptor beta chains drawn from one sample of a study of regulatory T cells. Generated by immunoSEQ multiplex PCR, the TCRdb table keeps only in-frame clones and is missing some. The sample shows about 23,000 clones, roughly 88% of them seen only once. What was sequenced was conventional CD4+ T cells sorted from blood. The origin of the receptors is a child aged 5-17 years with CD3G deficiency. Both conserved end residues are trimmed from each CDR3.

>TRBJ2-3|TRBV7-9
ASSRFLDTQY
>TRBJ2-7|TRBV4-1
ASSQESGEPYEQY
>TRBJ2-7|TRBV7-2
ASSLDGGRASRQY
>TRBJ2-3|TRBV7-9
ASSRDYSTDTQY
>TRBJ2-6|TRBV6-6
ASRQSSSGANVLT
>TRBJ2-7|TRBV10-3
AISQGGREQY
>TRBJ2-2|TRBV7-9
ASSSGTAGDTGELF
>TRBJ2-2|TRBV7-8
ASSLLAVNTGELF
>TRBJ1-1|TRBV11-2
ASSATASTEAF
>TRBJ2-1|TRBV28
ASSLGTFTYNEQF
>TRBJ2-1|TRBV6-1
ASSAGTSGRGKSSYNEQF
>TRBJ2-7|TRBV5-1
ASSPGLAGSYEQY